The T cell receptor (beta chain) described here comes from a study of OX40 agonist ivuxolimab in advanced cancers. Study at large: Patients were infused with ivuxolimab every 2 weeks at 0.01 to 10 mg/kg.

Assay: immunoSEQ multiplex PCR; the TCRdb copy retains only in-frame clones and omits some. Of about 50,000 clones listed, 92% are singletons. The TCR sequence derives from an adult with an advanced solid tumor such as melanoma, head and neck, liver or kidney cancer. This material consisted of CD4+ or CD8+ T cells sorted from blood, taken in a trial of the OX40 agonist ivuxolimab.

The DNA for the CDR3 is TGTGCCAGCAGAGGGGATGTCGAGGAGACCCAGTACTTC. This sequence encodes CASRGDVEETQYF. This sequence joins TRBV6-1 and TRBJ2-5; tentatively, D is TRBD1 (5 bases). CDR3 length: 13 amino acids. V was trimmed by 6 bases and J by 5 bases, leaving 13 bases between them. Germline-derived CDR1 and CDR2 are MNHNS and SASEGT.